One and the same sample provided the 6 T cell receptor beta chains below, sequenced in a study of response to subunit inactivated influenza vaccine. TCRdb re-derived calls from the RT-PCR reads in MiXCR, one entry per CDR3 protein. Among under 800,000 distinct CDR3 sequences listed, approximately 13% were seen once. The sample in question was PBMCs from blood, obtained around 14 days before vaccination. The receptor set was obtained from a man between 50 and 59 years old who received an inactivated influenza vaccine.

This clonotype was recorded at least ten times. The genes are TRBV3-1 and TRBJ1-5; D might be TRBD1 (6 bases). The CDR3 runs to 16 residues. In germline, CDR1 is LGHDT, CDR2 YNNKEL (reference sequence). Trimming took off 4 bases at V and 2 bases at J, with 15 bases between the two ends. Here the CDR3 reads CASSPSWGAGNQPQHF. The CDR3 DNA reads as TGTGCCAGCAGCCCCTCTTGGGGGGCGGGCAATCAGCCCCAGCATTTT.

There are a few counts of this clonotype. This chain joins TRBV6-2 or TRBV6-3 and TRBJ2-5, with D maybe TRBD2 (6 bases). There are 15 residues in the CDR3. Trimming removed 5 bases from V and 2 bases from J, with 15 bases in between. Per the germline V gene, CDR1 is MNHEY and CDR2 is SVGEGT. CDR3 sequence reads: CASSPPGLPQETQYF. The CDR3 DNA reads TGTGCCAGCAGTCCACCGGGACTCCCACAAGAGACCCAGTACTTC.

The gene calls are TRBV7-8 and TRBJ2-1; D gene uncertain. Germline V gene data show CDR1 as SGHVS and CDR2 as FQNEAQ. The CDR3 has 14 residues. Trimming stripped 3 bases from V and 0 bases from J, with 6 bases between. CDR3 nucleotides: TGTGCCAGCAGCTTTCAAAACTCCTACAATGAGCAGTTCTTC. This sequence encodes CASSFQNSYNEQFF.

This clonotype came up many times. This chain uses TRBV28 with TRBJ2-1; 7 bases fit TRBD2. In germline, CDR1 is MDHEN, CDR2 SYDVKM. This CDR3 comprises 17 residues. The J segment lost 7 bases and the V segment lost 2 bases, leaving 14 bases of the junction unmatched. The CDR3 is CASSLRSWGGGWNEQFF. CDR3 nucleotide sequence: TGTGCCAGCAGTTTACGGTCATGGGGGGGGGGGTGGAATGAGCAGTTCTTC.

This clonotype turned up a few times. The junction and the germline gene differ at one end; a read error may be behind it. V is TRBV29-1 and J is TRBJ2-7; 7 nucleotides match TRBD1. The germline V gene has CDR1 SQVTM and CDR2 ANQGSEA. The length of the CDR3 is 11 residues. The CDR3 region has the DNA TGCAGCGGTGAACAGGGGTACGAGCAGTACTTC. Translated, it gives CSGEQGYEQYF.

This clonotype was detected many times. The rearrangement joins TRBV7-9 to TRBJ1-5; D gene ambiguous. The germline V and J ends were trimmed by 4 bases and 0 bases, with 16 bases remaining between them. Germline V lookup: CDR1 SEHNR, CDR2 FQNEAQ (reference sequence). The length of the CDR3 is 17 residues. The CDR3 DNA follows: TGTGCCAGCAGCTACGTGACGGACGCTTATAGCAATCAGCCCCAGCATTTT. Protein sequence: CASSYVTDAYSNQPQHF.